Sequencing of this T cell receptor (beta chain) was carried out in a study of shared clonotypes between healthy human individuals. Points from the study as a whole: It was only blood that was sampled, and tissue repertoires likely differ.

Produced via immunoSEQ multiplex PCR; TCRdb's table is partial and in-frame only. The table records around 700,000 clones, roughly 70% of them present only once. Losses at the gene ends were 7 bases for V and 0 bases for J; bases not matched to a gene: 15. The CDR3 extends over 18 amino acids. The germline gives CDR1 MDHEN, CDR2 SYDVKM. As concerns this clone: The antigen remains unidentified.

Specimen: memory CD4+ T cells sorted from blood. Subset defined: CD45RA-negative fraction. The receptor was derived from a woman in her twenties or thirties in good health. This chain joins TRBV28 and TRBJ1-2; 9 bases match TRBD1. The CDR3 loop reads CASTAMRGQGPSNYGYTF. CDR3 in DNA: TGTGCCAGCACCGCAATGCGGGGACAGGGTCCCTCTAACTATGGCTACACCTTC.